The clone carrying this TCR beta chain came up a few times. Antigen specificity is unknown. This sample was taken from a study of cytomegalovirus exposure and HLA in healthy donors. Study-level findings and limits: Reportedly, cytomegalovirus status was diagnosed with high sensitivity and specificity. It was reported that TCR beta sequences correctly inferred the HLA-A and HLA-B alleles for most subjects. A later analysis reported that several of the most significant clusters appeared to be linked to common viral pathogens, among them Epstein-Barr virus. Presence/absence results assume similar sequencing depth per donor, which may not hold.

It was with 60 Vbeta and 13 Jbeta primers that the PCR ran. Only in-frame clones appear in the TCRdb table, and some are missing; sequencing was by immunoSEQ multiplex PCR. The sample includes approximately 150,000 clones, 65% to 80% of them seen just once. Germline CDR1 reads MNHNS; CDR2 reads SASEGT. This CDR3 is 14 amino acids long. V lost 7 bases and J 7 bases, leaving 19 bases between the germline ends. This TCR came from a woman between 40 and 50 years old in good health and CMV-seronegative. The sequenced material came from PBMCs. The V and J genes are TRBV6-1 and TRBJ1-1; tentatively, D is TRBD1 (6 bases). In nucleotides, the CDR3 is TGTGCCAGCACCCCAACGGGGGGCGGGGGTGAAGCTTTCTTT. This codes for CASTPTGGGGEAFF.